The entry below gives a single T cell receptor beta chain sequence along with its context. This entry is derived from a study of CD8+CD57+ T cells in acquired aplastic anemia. As for the study in general: Sorted CD4+ and CD8+ cells yielded DNA averaging around 3 ug.

CDR3 and TCR beta VDJ profiling relied on a genomic DNA template. MiXCR, run by TCRdb on the reads, gives a single entry per CDR3 protein. This repertoire shows around 200,000 distinct CDR3 sequences, roughly 50% found once; its top ten account for roughly 13%. Whoever was chosen for sequencing had shown CD8+CD57+ cell expansion by flow cytometry. CDR1 SGHTA and CDR2 FQGTGA come from the germline V gene. Trimming at V came to 0 bases and at J to 0 bases, leaving 13 bases not matched to a gene. The CDR3 has 20 residues. The J gene is TRBJ2-2, the V gene TRBV7-3; 7 bases line up with TRBD1. This receptor was taken from a human donor with aplastic anemia. The specimen was sorted CD4+, CD8+, or CD8+CD57+ T cells (not recorded which) from PBMCs. CDR3 sequence (DNA): TGTGCCAGCAGCTTAACCCCCACTCAGATAACAGGGGCGAACACCGGGGAGCTGTTTTTT. Translating gives CASSLTPTQITGANTGELFF.